These T cell receptor beta chains were read from a single sample in a study of blood T cell repertoires in COVID-19. Measured with immunoSEQ multiplex PCR; TCRdb has only the in-frame clones, and not every one. The sample carries about 300,000 clones, just over 90% recorded once. Sequencing was performed on peripheral blood. Source of these receptors: a woman in her thirties with COVID-19, enrolled during active disease. The CDR3 runs from the conserved cysteine through the conserved F or W. Fields, in order: J gene, V gene, clone size, D gene, CDR3 protein, CDR3 DNA. The D gene is left open where the match is weak. The listing skips clone size in some rows; elsewhere it reads once, few, many or a size class.

>TRBJ1-2|TRBV2|.|TRBD1
CASSRGQGRGYTF
TGTGCCAGCAGCCGCGGACAGGGAAGAGGCTACACCTTC
>TRBJ1-1|TRBV5-1|.|.
CASSLAGGGTEAFF
TGCGCCAGCAGCTTGGCCGGGGGAGGCACTGAAGCTTTCTTT
>TRBJ2-3|TRBV29-1|.|.
CSARTTTTDTQYF
TGCAGCGCACGGACTACGACCACAGATACGCAGTATTTT
>TRBJ2-7|TRBV5-4|.|TRBD2
CASSLGTRDEQYF
TGTGCCAGCAGCCTGGGGACTAGGGACGAGCAGTACTTC
>TRBJ1-1|TRBV10-2|once|.
CASSVGGGTEAFF
TGCGCCAGCAGTGTGGGGGGTGGGACTGAAGCTTTCTTT
>TRBJ1-2|TRBV20-1|.|.
CSARASYGYTF
TGCAGTGCTAGAGCTAGCTATGGCTACACCTTC
>TRBJ1-5|TRBV15|.|TRBD1
CATSRDGTGNQPQHF
TGTGCCACCAGCAGAGACGGGACAGGGAATCAGCCCCAGCATTTT
>TRBJ2-5|TRBV30|.|.
CAWSGGQKETQYF
TGTGCCTGGAGTGGGGGGCAGAAAGAGACCCAGTACTTC
>TRBJ1-5|TRBV5-1|.|.
CASSLDGGNQPQHF
TGCGCCAGCAGCTTGGATGGGGGGAATCAGCCCCAGCATTTT
>TRBJ1-6|TRBV12-3/TRBV12-4|.|.
CASSFTESPLHF
TGTGCCAGCAGTTTTACAGAATCACCCCTCCACTTT
>TRBJ1-5|TRBV19|.|TRBD1
CASSKTGQGGTNQPQHF
TGTGCCAGTAGTAAAACGGGACAGGGGGGGACAAATCAGCCCCAGCATTTT
>TRBJ1-3|TRBV5-1|.|.
CASSFESGGSGNTIYF
TGCGCCAGCAGCTTTGAATCCGGAGGCTCTGGAAACACCATATATTTT
>TRBJ2-1|TRBV19|.|.
CASSPWEEDYNEQFF
TGTGCCAGTAGTCCTTGGGAGGAGGATTACAATGAGCAGTTCTTC
>TRBJ1-5|TRBV10-3|.|TRBD1
CAITGQPNQPQHF
TGTGCCATCACGGGACAGCCTAATCAGCCCCAGCATTTT
>TRBJ2-6|TRBV9|.|.
CASSGLTPNSGANVLTF
TGTGCCAGCAGCGGACTGACGCCCAACTCTGGGGCCAACGTCCTGACTTTC
>TRBJ2-1|TRBV9|.|TRBD2
CASSGGTSRSNEQFF
TGTGCCAGCAGTGGTGGGACTAGCAGAAGCAATGAGCAGTTCTTC
>TRBJ2-2|TRBV5-4|.|.
CASSLGVGATTGELFF
TGTGCCAGCAGCTTGGGGGTTGGAGCCACGACCGGGGAGCTGTTTTTT
>TRBJ1-4|TRBV13|.|.
CASSSTATNEKLFF
TGTGCCAGCAGCTCGACAGCAACTAATGAAAAACTGTTTTTT
>TRBJ2-7|TRBV5-4|.|TRBD1
CASSPRTGDADF
TGTGCCAGCAGCCCAAGGACAGGGGACGCCGACTTC
>TRBJ2-2|TRBV12-5|.|TRBD2
CASGLLAGGYTGELFF
TGTGCTAGTGGTTTGTTAGCGGGAGGGTACACCGGGGAGCTGTTTTTT
>TRBJ1-2|TRBV28|once|.
CASSLGGTVYGYTF
TGTGCCAGCAGTTTAGGAGGAACAGTTTATGGCTACACCTTC
>TRBJ1-2|TRBV5-4|.|.
CASSQTTGTMYGYTF
TGTGCCAGCAGCCAAACGACCGGGACAATGTATGGCTACACCTTC
>TRBJ2-3|TRBV5-4|.|TRBD2
CASSLVPGRKADTQYF
TGTGCCAGCAGCTTGGTTCCCGGGAGGAAGGCAGATACGCAGTATTTT
>TRBJ1-6|TRBV30|.|TRBD1
CAWSVGTGLSPLHF
TGTGCCTGGAGTGTGGGGACAGGGCTTTCACCCCTCCACTTT
>TRBJ1-5|TRBV19|once|TRBD1
CASRTDRGGNQPQHF
TGTGCCAGTAGGACCGACAGGGGAGGGAATCAGCCCCAGCATTTT
>TRBJ2-7|TRBV2|.|TRBD1
CASSAGQGTRWSSYEQYF
TGTGCCAGCAGTGCCGGACAGGGCACGAGGTGGAGCTCCTACGAGCAGTACTTC
>TRBJ2-7|TRBV5-1|.|TRBD1
CASAQGQSYEQYF
TGCGCCAGCGCCCAGGGACAGAGCTACGAGCAGTACTTC
>TRBJ1-2|TRBV2|.|.
CASSVRVEGSDGYTF
TGTGCCAGCAGTGTCCGAGTGGAGGGGTCGGATGGCTACACCTTC
>TRBJ2-3|TRBV28|once|TRBD2
CAIDSGRVTDTQYF
TGTGCCATCGATAGCGGGAGGGTGACAGATACGCAGTATTTT
>TRBJ1-5|TRBV27|.|.
CASSFEGGTQPNQPQHF
TGTGCCAGCAGTTTTGAGGGGGGGACCCAACCCAATCAGCCCCAGCATTTT
>TRBJ2-7|TRBV27|.|TRBD1
CATSGQGARGEQYF
TGTGCCACTTCGGGACAGGGGGCCCGGGGCGAGCAGTACTTC
>TRBJ1-1|TRBV28|.|.
CASSLRTPGKWVMNTEAFF
TGTGCCAGCAGTTTAAGAACCCCAGGTAAGTGGGTAATGAACACTGAAGCTTTCTTT
>TRBJ1-2|TRBV29-1|.|.
CSVDPGTNYGYTF
TGCAGCGTTGACCCCGGGACTAACTATGGCTACACCTTC
>TRBJ1-6|TRBV3-1/TRBV3-2|.|.
CASSQQSNPYNSPLHF
TGTGCCAGCAGCCAACAGTCCAACCCCTATAATTCACCCCTCCACTTT
>TRBJ2-3|TRBV19|.|.
CASSIARDTDTQYF
TGTGCCAGTAGTATTGCGCGGGACACAGATACGCAGTATTTT
>TRBJ2-5|TRBV29-1|.|.
CSVAGRAQETQYF
TGCAGCGTTGCCGGCAGGGCCCAAGAGACCCAGTACTTC
>TRBJ2-7|TRBV19|few|TRBD2
CASSLAGVWYEQYF
TGTGCCAGTAGTTTAGCGGGAGTTTGGTACGAGCAGTACTTC
>TRBJ2-7|TRBV5-6|.|.
CASSLGIRSSYEQYF
TGTGCCAGCAGCTTGGGTATTAGGAGCTCCTACGAGCAGTACTTC
>TRBJ2-1|TRBV11-2|.|TRBD2
CASSLSPAFWEGEQFF
TGTGCCAGCAGCTTAAGCCCGGCCTTTTGGGAGGGTGAGCAGTTCTTC
>TRBJ2-1|TRBV6-5|.|TRBD2
CASSSSGTYNEQFF
TGTGCCAGCAGTTCTAGCGGAACCTACAATGAGCAGTTCTTC
>TRBJ1-5|TRBV20-1|.|.
CSASRTGYSNQPQHF
TGCAGTGCTAGTCGTACAGGCTATAGCAATCAGCCCCAGCATTTT
>TRBJ2-2|TRBV9|.|TRBD1
CASRATGDRAGELFF
TGTGCCAGCAGGGCTACAGGGGATCGGGCCGGGGAGCTGTTTTTT
>TRBJ1-3|TRBV10-3|once|TRBD1
CAITGGQGNTIYF
TGTGCCATCACAGGGGGCCAGGGAAACACCATATATTTT
>TRBJ2-7|TRBV3-1/TRBV3-2|.|.
CASSPRARLEEQYF
TGTGCCAGCAGCCCCAGGGCCCGATTGGAAGAGCAGTACTTC
>TRBJ2-7|TRBV7-9|.|TRBD1
CASRDDRGSIYEQYF
TGTGCCAGCAGGGATGACAGGGGGTCGATCTACGAGCAGTACTTC
>TRBJ1-1|TRBV27|.|.
CASSLSGPLVGRNTEAFF
TGTGCCAGCAGTTTATCGGGCCCCCTAGTAGGGAGGAACACTGAAGCTTTCTTT
>TRBJ1-1|TRBV7-9|few|.
CASSFLGGGTEAFF
TGTGCCAGCAGCTTTTTGGGAGGTGGCACTGAAGCTTTCTTT
>TRBJ1-4|TRBV10-1|.|.
CASSESGGDEKLFF
TGCGCCAGCAGTGAATCTGGAGGAGACGAAAAACTGTTTTTT
>TRBJ1-6|TRBV4-1|.|.
CASSQDRPGGNSPLHF
TGCGCCAGCAGCCAAGATCGCCCGGGTGGGAATTCACCCCTCCACTTT
>TRBJ1-1|TRBV3-1/TRBV3-2|.|.
CASRKTGGTEAFF
TGTGCCAGCAGAAAGACAGGTGGAACTGAAGCTTTCTTT
>TRBJ1-1|TRBV5-4|.|TRBD1
CASSPDRVDEAFF
TGTGCCAGCAGCCCGGACAGGGTGGATGAAGCTTTCTTT
>TRBJ1-2|TRBV6-4|.|.
CASSDNGAYGYTF
TGTGCCAGCAGTGACAACGGTGCCTATGGCTACACCTTC